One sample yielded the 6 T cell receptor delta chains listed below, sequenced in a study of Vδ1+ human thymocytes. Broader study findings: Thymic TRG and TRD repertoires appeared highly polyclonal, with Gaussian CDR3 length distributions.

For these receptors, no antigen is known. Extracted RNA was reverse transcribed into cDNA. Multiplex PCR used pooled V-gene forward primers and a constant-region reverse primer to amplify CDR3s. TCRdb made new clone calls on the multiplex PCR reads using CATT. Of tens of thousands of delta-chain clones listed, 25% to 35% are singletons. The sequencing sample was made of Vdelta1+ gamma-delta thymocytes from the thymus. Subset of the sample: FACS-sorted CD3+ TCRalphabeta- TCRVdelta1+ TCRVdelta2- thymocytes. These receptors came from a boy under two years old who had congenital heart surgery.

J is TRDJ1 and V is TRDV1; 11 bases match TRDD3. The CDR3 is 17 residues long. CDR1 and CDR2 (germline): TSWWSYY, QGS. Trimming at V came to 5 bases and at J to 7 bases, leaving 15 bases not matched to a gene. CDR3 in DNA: TGTGCTCTTGGGACTGACCCTGGGGGATACCCCGGCGGTAAACTCATCTTT. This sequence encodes CALGTDPGGYPGGKLIF.

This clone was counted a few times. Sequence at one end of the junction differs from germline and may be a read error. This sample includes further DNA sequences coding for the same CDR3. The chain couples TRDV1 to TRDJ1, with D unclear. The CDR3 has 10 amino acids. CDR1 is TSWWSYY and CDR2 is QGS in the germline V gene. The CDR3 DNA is TGTGCTCTTGGGGGTATGTACCTGCACTTT. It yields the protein CALGGMYLHF.

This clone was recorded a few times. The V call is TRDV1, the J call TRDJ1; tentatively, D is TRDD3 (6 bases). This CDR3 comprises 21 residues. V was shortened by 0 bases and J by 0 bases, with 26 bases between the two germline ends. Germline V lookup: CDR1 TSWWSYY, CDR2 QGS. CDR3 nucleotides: TGTGCTCTTGGGGAACTCAGTCCTCCGGGGGGGAAGAGACGATACACCGATAAACTCATCTTT. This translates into CALGELSPPGGKRRYTDKLIF.

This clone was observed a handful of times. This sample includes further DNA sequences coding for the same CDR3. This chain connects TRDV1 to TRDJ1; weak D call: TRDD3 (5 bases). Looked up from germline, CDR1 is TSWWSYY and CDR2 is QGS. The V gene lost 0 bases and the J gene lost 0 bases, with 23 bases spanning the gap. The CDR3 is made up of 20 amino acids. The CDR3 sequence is CALGELVLPQPGGYTDKLIF. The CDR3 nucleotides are TGTGCTCTTGGGGAACTAGTGTTACCCCAACCCGGGGGGTACACCGATAAACTCATCTTT.

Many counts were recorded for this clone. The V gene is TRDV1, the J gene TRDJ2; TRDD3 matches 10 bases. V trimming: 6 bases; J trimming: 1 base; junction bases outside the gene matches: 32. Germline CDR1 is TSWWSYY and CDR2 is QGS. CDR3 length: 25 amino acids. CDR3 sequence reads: CALGPVALAFLGLGDIEGLTAQLFF. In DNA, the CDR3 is TGTGCTCTTGGACCCGTTGCTCTGGCCTTCCTAGGGCTGGGGGATATTGAGGGTTTGACAGCACAACTCTTCTTT.

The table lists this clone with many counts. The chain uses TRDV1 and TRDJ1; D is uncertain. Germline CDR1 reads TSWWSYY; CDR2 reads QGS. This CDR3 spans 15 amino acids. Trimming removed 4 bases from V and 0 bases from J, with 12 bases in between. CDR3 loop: CALGVRRAYTDKLIF. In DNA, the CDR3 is TGTGCTCTTGGGGTCCGGCGAGCCTACACCGATAAACTCATCTTT.